This T cell receptor (beta chain) originates from a study of blood T cell repertoires in COVID-19. V was pared by 3 bases and J by 10 bases, with 4 bases of the junction left unmatched. This CDR3 contains 12 residues. The method was immunoSEQ multiplex PCR; TCRdb's version includes in-frame clones alone and lacks a portion of them. The sample carries around 180,000 clones, approximately 83% recorded once. This clone came up a few times. The chain is built from TRBV12-3 or TRBV12-4 and TRBJ2-3; 7 bases fit TRBD2. This clonotype originated in a human donor with active or convalescent COVID-19. The donor label of this sample is uncertain. Sequences were obtained from peripheral blood. Here the CDR3 DNA reads TGTGCCAGCAGTTTGGAACGGGGGGCGCAGTATTTT. The encoded protein is CASSLERGAQYF.